Below, 21 T cell receptor beta chains from the same sample are listed, as sequenced in a study of CD8+ T cells in alopecia areata. Extraction and reverse transcription of RNA yielded cDNA as the sequencing template. Libraries were prepared by immunoSEQ multiplex PCR; TCRdb keeps only in-frame clonotypes and omits some of them. Altogether roughly 230,000 clones are present, roughly 40% being singletons, with the ten largest covering around 2.8%. Described treatment: oral pan-JAK inhibitor, 5-10 mg twice daily. Sequenced material: CD4+ T cells sorted from blood, taken between weeks 36 and 40, from a patient treated with tofacitinib. The receptors originated from a human donor with alopecia areata.

The genes are TRBV5-1 and TRBJ1-1; D not resolved. Germline loops: CDR1 SGHRS, CDR2 YFSETQ. The CDR3 spans 14 residues. Deletions cut 2 bases from V and 1 base from J, with 9 bases between. The chain's CDR3 is CASSFSSGNTEAFF. Written as DNA, the CDR3 is TGCGCCAGCAGCTTCTCTTCAGGGAACACTGAAGCTTTCTTT. Full variable domain (remainder filled in from reference TRBV5-1 and TRBJ1-1): KAGVTQTPRYLIKTRGQQVTLSCSPISGHRSVSWYQQTPGQGLQFLFEYFSETQRNKGNFPGRFSGRQFSNSRSEMNVSTLELGDSALYLCASSFSSGNTEAFFGQGTRLTVV.

The chain links TRBV7-2 to TRBJ2-1; possibly TRBD2 for D (5 bases). Germline V gene lookup returns CDR1 SGHTA and CDR2 FQGNSA. V lost 5 bases, J lost 8 bases, and 10 bases lay in between. The CDR3 loop spans 12 amino acids. The DNA for the CDR3 is TGTGCCAGCAGCCGAGGGCTCTATGAGCAGTTCTTC. Translating it yields CASSRGLYEQFF.

J is TRBJ2-1 and V is TRBV4-1; TRBD2 matches at 8 bases. Germline CDR1 reads MGHRA; CDR2 reads YSYEKL. The trim removed 2 bases at V and 0 bases at J, leaving 3 bases unmatched. The CDR3 sequence is 16 residues long. The CDR3 spells CASSQTTSGSYNEQFF. CDR3 in DNA: TGCGCCAGCAGCCAAACCACTAGCGGCTCCTACAATGAGCAGTTCTTC.

This chain connects TRBV29-1 to TRBJ2-1, with D tentatively TRBD2 (7 bases). V lost 7 bases to trimming and J lost 6 bases, with 13 bases between them. The CDR3 spans 12 residues. Per germline, CDR1 SQVTM and CDR2 ANQGSEA. This CDR3 is CSGRGQGNEQFF. Written as DNA, the CDR3 is TGCAGCGGGCGGGGGCAGGGCAATGAGCAGTTCTTC.

There are a few counts of this clone. The chain employs TRBV11-1 and TRBJ2-1; tentatively, D is TRBD2 (6 bases). The CDR3 covers 15 residues. Germline CDR1 and CDR2: SGHAT and FQDESV (reference sequence). The germline V and J ends were trimmed by 5 bases and 3 bases, with 14 bases remaining between them. The CDR3 region has the DNA TGTGCCAGCAGCCCTCGAGGGACTTACTACAATGAGCAGTTCTTC. Residues: CASSPRGTYYNEQFF. The whole variable domain, filled in from reference TRBV11-1 and TRBJ2-1, reads EAEVAQSPRYKITEKSQAVAFWCDPISGHATLYWYRQILGQGPELLVQFQDESVVDDSQLPKDRFSAERLKGVDSTLKIQPAELGDSAMYLCASSPRGTYYNEQFFGPGTRLTVL.

The chain couples TRBV7-2 to TRBJ1-5; TRBD1 is a possible D gene (6 bases). The germline V gene has CDR1 SGHTA and CDR2 FQGNSA. The CDR3 is 16 residues long. Trimming removed 6 bases at V and 7 bases at J, with 22 bases between. The CDR3 loop reads CASSSQGLSGGQPQHF. CDR3 in DNA: TGTGCCAGCAGTTCCCAGGGTTTAAGTGGGGGCCAGCCCCAGCATTTT.

This sequence joins TRBV18 and TRBJ2-5, with D perhaps TRBD1 or TRBD2 (5 bases each). CDR1 is KGHSH and CDR2 is LQKENI in the germline V gene. The V end was cut by 4 bases, the J end by 4 bases, with 10 bases between. The CDR3 totals 13 residues. CDR3 amino acids: CASSLLGGETQYF. The CDR3 nucleotides are TGTGCCAGCTCACTCCTTGGGGGAGAGACCCAGTACTTC.

The V gene is TRBV6-5, the J gene TRBJ1-2; TRBD1 might be the D (6 bases). The V end was cut by 1 base, the J end by 5 bases, with 17 bases between. This CDR3 contains 16 residues. The V gene's germline CDR1 is MNHEY and CDR2 SVGAGI. CDR3 in amino acids: CASSYLGQWHGYGYTF. In nucleotides, the CDR3 is TGTGCCAGCAGTTACTTAGGACAGTGGCACGGATATGGCTACACCTTC.

CDR3 DNA: TGTGCCAGCAGCCGCCGGGACAGGGGAAGTATTGGGGATCAGCCCCAGCATTTT. Its translation: CASSRRDRGSIGDQPQHF. The V and J genes are TRBV14 and TRBJ1-5, with TRBD1 matching over 10 bases. Losses at the gene ends were 4 bases for V and 5 bases for J; bases not matched to a gene: 14. The CDR3 is 18 residues long. CDR1 is SGHDN and CDR2 is FVKESK in the germline V gene.

This clone was counted a single time. The rearrangement uses TRBV7-2 and TRBJ2-6; the D is unclear. The CDR3 loop spans 15 amino acids. V was cut by 2 bases and J by 4 bases, with 9 bases left in between. Germline V gene lookup returns CDR1 SGHTA and CDR2 FQGNSA. CDR3 region: CASSLKGIGANVLTF. For the CDR3, the DNA is TGTGCCAGCAGCTTAAAAGGGATCGGGGCCAACGTCCTGACTTTC. Filled out from reference TRBV7-2 and TRBJ2-6, the complete variable domain reads GAGVSQSPSNKVTEKGKDVELRCDPISGHTALYWYRQSLGQGLEFLIYFQGNSAPDKSGLPSDRFSAERTGGSVSTLTIQRTQQEDSAVYLCASSLKGIGANVLTFGAGSRLTVL.

The chain joins TRBV7-9 to TRBJ2-2, with D perhaps matching TRBD2 (5 bases). The CDR3 covers 14 residues. Germline V gene data show CDR1 as SEHNR and CDR2 as FQNEAQ (reference sequence). Trimming took off 3 bases at V and 6 bases at J, with 11 bases between the two ends. The CDR3: CASSFLARAGELFF. The CDR3 DNA follows: TGTGCCAGCAGCTTTCTAGCTCGGGCCGGGGAGCTGTTTTTT.

This clone has more than one count but fewer than ten. The chain carries TRBV29-1 and TRBJ2-2; possibly TRBD1 or TRBD2 for D (5 bases each). The CDR3 runs 13 residues. CDR1 and CDR2 (germline): SQVTM, ANQGSEA. Between the trimmed V and J ends, which lost 7 bases and 2 bases, there was a span of 11 bases. The CDR3 region has the DNA TGCAGCGGCCGGGGCGGTAACACCGGGGAGCTGTTTTTT. Protein sequence: CSGRGGNTGELFF.

The genes are TRBV9 and TRBJ2-5; D is unclear. V gave up 4 bases and J gave up 3 bases, with 10 bases separating them. Per germline, CDR1 SGDLS and CDR2 YYNGEE. The CDR3 covers 13 residues. This chain's CDR3 is CASSLRGEETQYF. The CDR3 region has the DNA TGTGCCAGCAGCCTCCGTGGAGAAGAGACCCAGTACTTC.

The chain recombines TRBV27 with TRBJ2-1; no firm D call. This CDR3 region has 15 residues. V lost 8 bases to trimming and J lost 0 bases, with 14 bases between them. Germline V gene lookup returns CDR1 MNHEY and CDR2 SMNVEV (reference sequence). DNA for the CDR3: TGTGCCAGCGGCATCCCTGGCGGCTCCTACAATGAGCAGTTCTTC. It is translated as CASGIPGGSYNEQFF.

This clone was seen more than once but under ten times. The gene calls are TRBV29-1 and TRBJ1-1; D is possibly TRBD1 (6 bases). Germline V lookup: CDR1 SQVTM, CDR2 ANQGSEA. The length of the CDR3 is 15 residues. V was clipped by 8 bases and J by 0 bases, with 19 bases between them. The CDR3 sequence: CSMRREGGMNTEAFF. The DNA for the CDR3 is TGCAGCATGAGAAGGGAGGGGGGAATGAACACTGAAGCTTTCTTT.

Comments on this clone: This same CDR3 is encoded by further DNA sequences in the sample. The V call is TRBV29-1, the J call TRBJ1-5; D unresolved. In germline, CDR1 is SQVTM, CDR2 ANQGSEA. This CDR3 spans 13 amino acids. The germline V and J ends were trimmed by 3 bases and 2 bases, with 8 bases remaining between them. CDR3 sequence: CSVDLGGNQPQHF. The CDR3 DNA is TGCAGCGTTGACCTCGGAGGCAATCAGCCCCAGCATTTT.

The sample holds a few counts of this clone. The chain couples TRBV6-5 to TRBJ2-3, with D possibly being TRBD1 or TRBD2 (5 bases each). The germline V and J ends were trimmed by 4 bases and 2 bases, with 10 bases remaining between them. The CDR3 covers 14 residues. From germline, CDR1 is MNHEY and CDR2 SVGAGI. CDR3 in amino acids: CASSSRGVTDTQYF. CDR3 DNA: TGTGCCAGCAGTTCCCGAGGGGTCACAGATACGCAGTATTTT.

The genes are TRBV10-3 and TRBJ1-1; D is ambiguous. With 2 bases removed from V and 6 bases from J, the gap between germline ends came to 10 bases. The CDR3 consists of 13 residues. The germline CDR1 and CDR2 sequences are ENHRY and SYGVKD. The CDR3 DNA sequence: TGTGCCATCAGTGAGGGACCCCTGGCTGAAGCTTTCTTT. Protein product: CAISEGPLAEAFF.

The chain uses TRBV4-3 and TRBJ1-1, with TRBD1 as a possible D gene (5 bases). The CDR3 loop spans 14 amino acids. The germline V and J ends were trimmed by 3 bases and 4 bases, with 12 bases remaining between them. Germline V gene data show CDR1 as LGHNA and CDR2 as YSLEER. The CDR3 coding sequence is TGCGCCAGCAGCCAGGGCGAAAGGGGCACTGAAGCTTTCTTT. Translated: CASSQGERGTEAFF.

This clone was seen just once. CDR3 sequence reads: CASSFTGQGASGGYTF. The CDR3 DNA reads as TGTGCCAGCAGCTTTACGGGACAGGGGGCTTCAGGTGGCTACACCTTC. The chain couples TRBV7-2 to TRBJ1-2; 12 nucleotides align to TRBD1. The length of the CDR3 is 16 residues. Per germline, CDR1 SGHTA and CDR2 FQGNSA. With V trimmed by 3 bases and J by 7 bases, 9 bases remained unmatched.

This clone was recorded at least ten times. The chain couples TRBV7-2 to TRBJ2-2; TRBD2 matches at 9 bases. The CDR3 has 14 amino acids. The germline V gene has CDR1 SGHTA and CDR2 FQGNSA. The junction had 8 bases not matched to a gene; V was cut back by 6 bases and J by 9 bases. The CDR3 region is CASRNSGSTRELFF. In nucleotides, the CDR3 is TGTGCCAGCAGAAATAGCGGGAGTACGAGGGAGCTGTTTTTT.